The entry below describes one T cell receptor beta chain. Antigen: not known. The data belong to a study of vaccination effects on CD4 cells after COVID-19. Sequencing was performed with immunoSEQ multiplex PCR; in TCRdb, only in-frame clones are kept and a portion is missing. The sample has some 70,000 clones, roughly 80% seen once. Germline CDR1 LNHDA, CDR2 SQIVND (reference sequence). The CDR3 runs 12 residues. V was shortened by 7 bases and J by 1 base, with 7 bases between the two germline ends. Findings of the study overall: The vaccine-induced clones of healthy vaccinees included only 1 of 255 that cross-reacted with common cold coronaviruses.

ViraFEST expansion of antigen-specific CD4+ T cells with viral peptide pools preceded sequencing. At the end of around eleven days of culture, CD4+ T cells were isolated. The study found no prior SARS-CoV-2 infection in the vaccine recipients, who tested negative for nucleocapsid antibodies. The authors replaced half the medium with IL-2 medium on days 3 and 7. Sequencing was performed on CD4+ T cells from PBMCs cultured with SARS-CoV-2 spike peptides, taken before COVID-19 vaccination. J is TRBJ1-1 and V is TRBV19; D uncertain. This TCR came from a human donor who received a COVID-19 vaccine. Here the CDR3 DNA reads TGTGCCAGTACGAGAGGGAACACTGAAGCTTTCTTT. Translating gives CASTRGNTEAFF.